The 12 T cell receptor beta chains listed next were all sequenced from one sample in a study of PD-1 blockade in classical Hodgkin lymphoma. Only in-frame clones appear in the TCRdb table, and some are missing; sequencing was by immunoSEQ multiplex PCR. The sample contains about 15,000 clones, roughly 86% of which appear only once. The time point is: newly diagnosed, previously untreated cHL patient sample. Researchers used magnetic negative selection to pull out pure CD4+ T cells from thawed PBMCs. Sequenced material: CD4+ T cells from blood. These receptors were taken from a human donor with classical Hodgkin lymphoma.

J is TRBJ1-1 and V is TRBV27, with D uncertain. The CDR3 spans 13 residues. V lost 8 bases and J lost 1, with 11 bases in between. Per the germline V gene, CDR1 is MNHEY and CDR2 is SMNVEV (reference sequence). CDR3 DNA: TGTGCCAGCTCGTCGGGCCAGAACACTGAAGCTTTCTTT. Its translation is CASSSGQNTEAFF.

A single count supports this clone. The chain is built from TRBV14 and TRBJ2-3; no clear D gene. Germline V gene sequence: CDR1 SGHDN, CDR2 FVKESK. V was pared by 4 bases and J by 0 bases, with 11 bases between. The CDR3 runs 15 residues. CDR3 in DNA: TGTGCCAGCAGCCCTCGGGTTATGAGCACAGATACGCAGTATTTT. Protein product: CASSPRVMSTDTQYF.

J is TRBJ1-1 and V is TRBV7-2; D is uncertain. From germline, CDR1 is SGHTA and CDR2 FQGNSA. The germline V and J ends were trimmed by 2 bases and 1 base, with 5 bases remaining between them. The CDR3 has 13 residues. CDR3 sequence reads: CASSLRRNTEAFF. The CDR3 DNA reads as TGTGCCAGCAGCTTACGCAGGAACACTGAAGCTTTCTTT.

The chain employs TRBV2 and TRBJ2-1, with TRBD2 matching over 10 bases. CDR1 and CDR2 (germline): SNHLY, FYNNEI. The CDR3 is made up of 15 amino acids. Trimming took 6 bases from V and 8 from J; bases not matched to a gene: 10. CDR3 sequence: CASRRAGGPWDEQFF. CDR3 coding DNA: TGTGCCAGCAGAAGAGCGGGAGGGCCTTGGGATGAGCAGTTCTTC.

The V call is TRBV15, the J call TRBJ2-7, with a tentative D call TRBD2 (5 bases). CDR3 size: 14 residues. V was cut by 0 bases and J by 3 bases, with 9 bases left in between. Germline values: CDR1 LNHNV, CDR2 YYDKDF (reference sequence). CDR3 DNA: TGTGCCACCAGCAGAGATCTAGCCAGCTACGAGCAGTACTTC. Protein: CATSRDLASYEQYF.

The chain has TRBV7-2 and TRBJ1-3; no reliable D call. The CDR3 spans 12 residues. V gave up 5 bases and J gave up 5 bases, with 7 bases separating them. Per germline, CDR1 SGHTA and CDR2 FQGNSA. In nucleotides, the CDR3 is TGTGCCAGCAGCCCAACAAGAAACACCATATATTTT. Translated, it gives CASSPTRNTIYF.

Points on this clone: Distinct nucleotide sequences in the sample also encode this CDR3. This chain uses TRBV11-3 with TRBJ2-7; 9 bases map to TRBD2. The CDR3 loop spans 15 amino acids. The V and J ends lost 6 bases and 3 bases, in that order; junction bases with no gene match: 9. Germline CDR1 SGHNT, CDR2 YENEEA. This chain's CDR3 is CASSLASGTDYEQYF. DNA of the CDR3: TGTGCCAGCAGTTTGGCTAGCGGGACTGACTACGAGCAGTACTTC.

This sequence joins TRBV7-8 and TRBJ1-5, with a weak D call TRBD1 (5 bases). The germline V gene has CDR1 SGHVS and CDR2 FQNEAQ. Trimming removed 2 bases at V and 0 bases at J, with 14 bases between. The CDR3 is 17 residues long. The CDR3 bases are TGTGCCAGCAGCTTAAGAGTAGGGGAGAGTAGCAATCAGCCCCAGCATTTT. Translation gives CASSLRVGESSNQPQHF.

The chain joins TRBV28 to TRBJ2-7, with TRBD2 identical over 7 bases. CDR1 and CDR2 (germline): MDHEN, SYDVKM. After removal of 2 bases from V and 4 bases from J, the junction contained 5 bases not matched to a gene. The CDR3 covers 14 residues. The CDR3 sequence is CASSLISGQYEQYF. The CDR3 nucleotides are TGTGCCAGCAGTTTAATTAGCGGGCAGTACGAGCAGTACTTC.

In DNA form, the CDR3 reads TGCGCCAGCAGCTTGGCACTAGCGGGAGCATTCGACGAGCAGTTCTTC. Translation gives CASSLALAGAFDEQFF. The chain links TRBV5-1 to TRBJ2-1; 11 nucleotides agree with TRBD2. Germline CDR1 SGHRS, CDR2 YFSETQ. CDR3 length: 16 amino acids. Losses at the gene ends were 0 bases for V and 10 bases for J; bases not matched to a gene: 9.

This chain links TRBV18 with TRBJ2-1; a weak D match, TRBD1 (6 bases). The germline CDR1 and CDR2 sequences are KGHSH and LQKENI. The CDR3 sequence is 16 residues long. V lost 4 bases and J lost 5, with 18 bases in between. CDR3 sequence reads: CASSRPLGQGNNEQFF. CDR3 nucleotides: TGTGCCAGCTCACGACCACTGGGGCAGGGGAACAATGAGCAGTTCTTC.

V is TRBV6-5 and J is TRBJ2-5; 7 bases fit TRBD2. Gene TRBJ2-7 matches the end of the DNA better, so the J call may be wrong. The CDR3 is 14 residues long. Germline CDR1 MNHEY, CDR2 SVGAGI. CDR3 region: CASRWGGGRNEQYF. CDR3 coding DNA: TGTGCCAGCAGGTGGGGGGGAGGGAGGAACGAGCAGTACTTC.